This T cell receptor (beta chain) stems from a study of shared clonotypes between healthy human individuals. The method was immunoSEQ multiplex PCR; TCRdb's version includes in-frame clones alone and lacks a portion of them. The repertoire includes about 980,000 clones, over 75% of them detected once, and 1.5% sits in the top ten. Notes on the study in general: Among the subsets, naive ones generally showed larger estimated richness than memory ones.

CDR3 length equals 15 residues. V shed 5 bases, J shed 2 bases, and the junction held 7 bases outside the gene matches. The germline V gene has CDR1 SEHNR and CDR2 FQNEAQ (reference sequence). Concerning this clone: The antigen is undetermined.

Material: memory CD4+ T cells sorted from blood. The subset: CD45RA-negative fraction. The chain carries TRBV7-9 and TRBJ2-3; TRBD1 matches 7 bases. This receptor was obtained from a man younger than 35 in good health. CDR3 sequence (DNA): TGTGCCAGCAGCCAGGGGGACCAGTACACAGATACGCAGTATTTT. The encoded protein is CASSQGDQYTDTQYF.